The clone carrying this T cell receptor (beta chain) was recorded many times. Its antigen is as yet unknown. J lost 1 base, V lost 1 base, and 6 bases had no gene match. Germline-derived CDR1 and CDR2 are SGHAT and FQNNGV. The CDR3 spans 17 residues. The data are from a study of T cell repertoires in cytomegalovirus infection. TCRdb fed the reads into MiXCR, producing one record per CDR3 protein. Counted here are 70,000 to 75,000 distinct CDR3 sequences, 4% occurring once; the ten biggest clones make up around 22%. Points from the study as a whole: CMV-specific TCR beta clonotypes restricted by HLA-C were the ones dominating the ex vivo response. People with CMV and the relevant HLA were identified by cumulative public TCR beta family frequency.

The sequenced sample was PBMCs. The V gene is TRBV11-2, the J gene TRBJ2-3, with 9 nucleotides matching TRBD2. The clonotype was recovered from a human donor in good health (CMV status not recorded). Some clones in this sample may be carry-over from other donors' samples. The CDR3 DNA sequence: TGTGCCAGCAGCTTAGTCAAGGCGGGGGGGGGCACAGATACGCAGTATTTT. Translating it yields CASSLVKAGGGTDTQYF.